This TCR beta chain derives from a study of shared clonotypes between healthy human individuals (dated by TCRdb to about 2020). A note on the overall study: The cohort comprised two women and a few men aged 18 to 49 years. Per donor, three plates each were used for CD4 naive and CD4 memory, two for CD8 naive, and one for CD8 memory. Blood TCR repertoires of roughly five healthy adults were deeply sequenced to estimate repertoire size and the extent of clonotype sharing between individuals. To increase sequencing depth and limit assay-specific biases, TCR repertoire library preparation and sequencing were carried out by different laboratories using diverse techniques. Each donor's leukapheresis produced roughly between roughly 0.85 and 10 billion PBMCs.

CD8 naive samples consisted of CD45RO-negative cells that were positively selected for CCR7, yielding a CD45RA+CCR7+ population without TemRA cells. The donors were healthy, HIV-negative adults with no recently reported acute infections or vaccinations. Every donor was a Caucasian adult living in Nashville, Tennessee, USA. After blood collection by leukapheresis, PBMCs were isolated using Ficoll-Histopaque density gradient centrifugation and then cryopreserved in the vapor phase of liquid nitrogen. Analytical flow cytometry was used to check the purity and quantity of each magnetically sorted T cell population. Genomic DNA was isolated from each sorted fraction and quantified by UV absorbance on a Nanodrop 2000c. TCR CDR3 regions were amplified from genomic DNA by multiplex PCR using the deep immunoSEQ assay. Extracted genomic DNA from each cell subset was distributed evenly across all wells of several immunoSEQ 96-well plates, and each plate was treated as a replicate. Each replicate PCR for sorted subsets received approximately 200 ng genomic DNA, equal to 30,000 or so T cell genomes. The purified libraries were quantified using a Qubit 3.0 fluorometer, sized with a Bioanalyzer 2100, and then quantified again using the KAPA Library Quantification kit. Each immunoSEQ 96-well plate was sequenced on its own single-read 150-cycle Illumina NextSeq 550 flow cell. The authors' analysis ran thus. The immunoSEQ output contained only junctional sequences without quality scores, so filtering could not match that applied to full-length reads. Sequences were annotated with PyIR, a Python wrapper for IgBLAST v1.9, using IMGT germline references to assign V/J genes and CDR3. Reads were removed for weak V/J assignments (E-value above 1e-6), missing CDR3, stop codons, out-of-frame junctions, or ambiguous translated residues. A V3J clonotype was defined by an identical inferred V gene, J gene, and CDR3 amino acid sequence. To compute the percentage overlap between repertoires, the number of shared unique clonotypes was divided by the size of the smaller repertoire. Repertoire richness was assessed with RTK rarefaction, the Chao1 estimator, and Recon v2.1 estimates of unobserved clonotypes. Generation probabilities were computed with OLGA for all TCRbeta clonotypes obtained by the gDNA method from several donors. Imported from immuneACCESS, the table was reduced by TCRdb to in-frame sequences with V and J called. These copies leave out some clones; in studies compared against another copy, an unresolved V gene accounts for under half, and the cause of the remainder is not known. The DNA gave D and trimming, while V, J and clone size come from that table. For this sample there are about 2,200,000 clones; 85% to 95% appear just once. Under 2% of the sample is held by the ten biggest clonotypes.

Reading from cysteine to phenylalanine, the CDR3 counts 16 amino acids. CDR3 DNA only is kept here, 48 bases in frame from base 1. V is clipped by 3 bases and J by 2 bases, and the sequence between their germline boundaries is 16 bases long. The germline V gene provides CDR1 WSHSY and CDR2 SAAADI. General findings and caveats noted by the study authors: Based on pairwise subsampling, the degree of clonotype sharing among donors was expected to be affected by sequencing depth. Estimated clonotype richness was generally larger for naive than for memory subsets. Compared with non-shared clonotypes, clonotypes shared by all four sorted-subset donors had higher generation probabilities. Rarefaction of sorted-subset datasets indicated incomplete sequencing despite the large sequencing depth. Approximately 5% of naive CD4, 3% to 4% of naive CD8, roughly 2.4% of memory CD4, and over 0.35% of memory CD8 clonotypes were shared across four donors. Sampling was restricted to blood, and TCR repertoires in tissues likely differ from the TCR repertoires found in blood. The genetic and exposure-history diversity represented was limited by the small number of donors.

The sample holds one count of this clone. There is no known antigen for this receptor. Nothing much larger sits one base from this clone, and base qualities are not available. Input material: naive CD8+ T cells from PBMCs. Reading the label with the study, this specimen's cell subset or site is: CD45RA+CCR7+. The receptor chain draws on TRBV10-2 and TRBJ1-2; TRBD1 might be the D gene, on 5 matching bases. The TCR was taken from a man between 18 and 29 years old in good health. Some clones in this sample may be carry-over from other donors' samples. The DNA sequence is given as TGCGCCAGCAGTGAATCCCCCCAGGGACTCAACTATGGCTACACCTTC. Its coded protein is CASSESPQGLNYGYTF.